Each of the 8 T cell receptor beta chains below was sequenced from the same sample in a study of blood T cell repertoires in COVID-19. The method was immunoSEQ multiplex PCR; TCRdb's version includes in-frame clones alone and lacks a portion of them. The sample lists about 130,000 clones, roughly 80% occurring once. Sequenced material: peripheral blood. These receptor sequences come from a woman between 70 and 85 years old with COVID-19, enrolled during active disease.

The CDR3 protein is CASARTGILYEQYF. CDR3 DNA sequence: TGTGCCAGCGCCCGGACAGGGATCCTCTACGAGCAGTACTTC. The chain uses TRBV2 and TRBJ2-7, with 8 bases fitting TRBD1. The CDR3 loop spans 14 amino acids. The germline CDR1 and CDR2 sequences are SNHLY and FYNNEI. After removal of 8 bases from V and 3 bases from J, the junction contained 9 bases not matched to a gene.

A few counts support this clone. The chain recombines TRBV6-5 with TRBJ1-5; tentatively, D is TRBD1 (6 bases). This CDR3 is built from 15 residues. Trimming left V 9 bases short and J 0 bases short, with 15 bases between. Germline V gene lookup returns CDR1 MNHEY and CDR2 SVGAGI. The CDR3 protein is CASSLTGFSNQPQHF. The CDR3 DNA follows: TGTGCCAGTAGCCTGACAGGATTTAGCAATCAGCCCCAGCATTTT.

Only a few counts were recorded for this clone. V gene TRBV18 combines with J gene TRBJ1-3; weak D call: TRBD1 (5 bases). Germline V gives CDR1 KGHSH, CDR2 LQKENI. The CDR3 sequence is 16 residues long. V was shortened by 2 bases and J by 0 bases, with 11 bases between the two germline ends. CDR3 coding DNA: TGTGCCAGCTCACCAAGGGGCCCCAGCTCTGGAAACACCATATATTTT. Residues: CASSPRGPSSGNTIYF.

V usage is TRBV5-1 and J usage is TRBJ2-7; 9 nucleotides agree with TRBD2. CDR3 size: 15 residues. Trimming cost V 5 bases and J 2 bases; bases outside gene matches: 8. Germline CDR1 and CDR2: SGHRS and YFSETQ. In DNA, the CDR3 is TGCGCCAGCAGGCTTAGCGGGGGCCCTCCCTACGAGCAGTACTTC. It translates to CASRLSGGPPYEQYF.

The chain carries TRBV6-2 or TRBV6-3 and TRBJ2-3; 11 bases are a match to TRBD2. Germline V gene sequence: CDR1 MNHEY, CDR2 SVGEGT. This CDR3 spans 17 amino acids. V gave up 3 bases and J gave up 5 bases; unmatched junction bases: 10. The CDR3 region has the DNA TGTGCCAGCAGTTATCCGTTTAGCGGGGGGGCCCTAGATACGCAGTATTTT. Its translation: CASSYPFSGGALDTQYF.

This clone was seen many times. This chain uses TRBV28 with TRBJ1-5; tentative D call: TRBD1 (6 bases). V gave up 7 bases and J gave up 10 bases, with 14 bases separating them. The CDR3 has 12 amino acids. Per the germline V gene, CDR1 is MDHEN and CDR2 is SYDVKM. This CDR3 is CASNQGLVPQHF. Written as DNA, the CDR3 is TGTGCCAGCAACCAGGGGTTAGTCCCCCAGCATTTT.

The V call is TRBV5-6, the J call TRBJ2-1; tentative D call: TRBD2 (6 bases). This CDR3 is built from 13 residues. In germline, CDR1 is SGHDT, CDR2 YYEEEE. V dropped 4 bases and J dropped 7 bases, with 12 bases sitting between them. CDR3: CASSPGTWNEQFF. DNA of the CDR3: TGTGCCAGCAGCCCCGGGACTTGGAATGAGCAGTTCTTC.

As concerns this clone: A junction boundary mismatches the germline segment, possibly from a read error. CDR3: CSAPITGESF. CDR3 nucleotide sequence: TGCAGTGCTCCCATCACAGGAGAATCCTTC. V usage is TRBV20-1 and J usage is TRBJ1-2; D possibly corresponds to TRBD1 (5 bases). The germline V gene has CDR1 DFQATT and CDR2 SNEGSKA (reference sequence). This CDR3 contains 10 residues.